Shown below are 13 T cell receptor beta chains from a single sample sequenced in a study of regulatory dendritic cells for organ transplantation. The method was immunoSEQ multiplex PCR; TCRdb's version includes in-frame clones alone and lacks a portion of them. The sample records 25,000 to 30,000 clones, nearly 80% being singletons. Source material: memory CD4+ T cells from blood. Sample subset: CD45RO+ memory T cells. Every receptor here comes from a human donor in good health.

V is TRBV2 and J is TRBJ2-1, with D hard to call. The CDR3 runs to 15 residues. CDR1 and CDR2 (germline): SNHLY, FYNNEI. Trimming removed 2 bases from V and 7 bases from J, with 15 bases in between. The CDR3 DNA reads as TGTGCCAGCAGTGAAAATCTAGGGTTGATAAATGAGCAGTTCTTC. It translates to CASSENLGLINEQFF.

V usage is TRBV29-1 and J usage is TRBJ1-1; D remains ambiguous. Germline V lookup: CDR1 SQVTM, CDR2 ANQGSEA. The CDR3 is 12 amino acids. Trimming stripped 2 bases from V and 3 bases from J, with 7 bases between. CDR3 sequence (DNA): TGCAGCGTTGAACCTGAGTACACTGAAGCTTTCTTT. Residues: CSVEPEYTEAFF.

The rearrangement joins TRBV21-1 to TRBJ1-5. TRBV21-1 is flagged as a pseudogene. The CDR3 sequence is 14 residues long. In nucleotides, the CDR3 is TGTGCCAGCAGCAAAGCCCCGGATTATCAGCCCCAGCATTTT. The encoded protein is CASSKAPDYQPQHF.

In this sample, this clone turned up a few times. V usage is TRBV7-2 and J usage is TRBJ2-3, with 10 bases that match TRBD2. Germline V gene lookup returns CDR1 SGHTA and CDR2 FQGNSA. This CDR3 has 16 amino acids. Trimming took 4 bases from V and 3 from J; bases not matched to a gene: 7. The DNA for the CDR3 is TGTGCCAGCAGCTCAAGCGGGAGGGCCTGGACAGATACGCAGTATTTT. As protein: CASSSSGRAWTDTQYF.

The chain couples TRBV10-3 to TRBJ2-1; D not resolved. This CDR3 has 13 residues. V shed 7 bases and J shed 10 bases, with 17 bases lying between them. Per germline, CDR1 ENHRY and CDR2 SYGVKD. CDR3 region: CAIKGAELSEQFF. For the CDR3, the DNA is TGTGCCATCAAGGGTGCTGAGCTGAGCGAGCAGTTCTTC.

This chain connects TRBV14 to TRBJ1-2, with TRBD1 as a possible D gene (6 bases). Germline-derived CDR1 and CDR2 are SGHDN and FVKESK. The CDR3 contains 13 residues. The V and J ends lost 5 bases and 8 bases respectively, with 15 bases between them. The CDR3 is CASSFNRVNGYTF. The CDR3 DNA follows: TGTGCCAGCAGCTTTAACAGGGTTAACGGCTACACCTTC.

This chain links TRBV7-3 with TRBJ2-7; unclear D gene. CDR1 and CDR2 (germline): SGHTA, FQGTGA. Trimming left V 2 bases short and J 6 bases short, with 11 bases between. This CDR3 has 13 residues. The CDR3 loop reads CASSLQQTSEQYF. CDR3 in DNA: TGTGCCAGCAGCTTACAACAGACCTCCGAGCAGTACTTC.

The rearrangement links TRBV29-1 to TRBJ2-7; 7 nucleotides align to TRBD2. Germline-derived CDR1 and CDR2 are SQVTM and ANQGSEA. V gave up 1 base and J gave up 0 bases; unmatched junction bases: 6. This CDR3 is 15 amino acids long. In nucleotides, the CDR3 is TGCAGCGTTGAAGTACGCGGGGGTAGCTCCTACGAGCAGTACTTC. Translated: CSVEVRGGSSYEQYF.

This clone was picked up a small number of times. The rearrangement links TRBV9 to TRBJ1-6; no clear D gene. V dropped 0 bases and J dropped 7 bases, with 5 bases sitting between them. The CDR3 is 13 amino acids. Per germline, CDR1 SGDLS and CDR2 YYNGEE. CDR3: CASSVGENSPLHF. CDR3 bases: TGTGCCAGCAGCGTAGGGGAAAATTCACCCCTCCACTTT.

This clone was detected a few times. The chain uses TRBV18 and TRBJ1-1, with D perhaps TRBD1 (6 bases). The germline CDR1 and CDR2 sequences are KGHSH and LQKENI. Trimming took off 4 bases at V and 2 bases at J, with 11 bases between the two ends. The CDR3 covers 14 residues. The CDR3: CASSLVRGNTEAFF. Written as DNA, the CDR3 is TGTGCCAGCTCACTCGTCAGGGGTAACACTGAAGCTTTCTTT.

This clone was detected a few times. Other DNA sequences within the sample encode an identical CDR3. The chain is built from TRBV7-9 and TRBJ1-1; D may be TRBD1 (6 bases). CDR1 SEHNR and CDR2 FQNEAQ come from the germline V gene (reference sequence). With 1 base removed from V and 8 bases from J, the gap between germline ends came to 11 bases. There are 13 residues in the CDR3. CDR3 nucleotides: TGTGCCAGCAGCTTAGGATCCACAGGGGAAGCTTTCTTT. Protein product: CASSLGSTGEAFF. Filled out from reference TRBV7-9 and TRBJ1-1, the complete variable domain reads DTGVSQNPRHKITKRGQNVTFRCDPISEHNRLYWYRQTLGQGPEFLTYFQNEAQLEKSRLLSDRFSAERPKGSFSTLEIQRTEQGDSAMYLCASSLGSTGEAFFGQGTRLTVV.

The CDR3 nucleotides read TGTGCCACCCACCTCGCAAGGAGCTCCTATAATTCACCCCTCCACTTT. It codes for CATHLARSSYNSPLHF. V usage is TRBV6-6 and J usage is TRBJ1-6; no definite D call. V was cut by 10 bases and J by 0 bases, with 16 bases left in between. CDR1 is MNHNY, CDR2 SVGAGI, per germline (reference sequence). There are 16 residues in the CDR3.

The rearrangement uses TRBV4-2 and TRBJ2-6; a possible D gene is TRBD2 (6 bases). This CDR3 spans 18 amino acids. Trimming took 4 bases from V and 0 from J, leaving 16 bases between them. Germline lookup yields CDR1 LGHNA and CDR2 YNFKEQ. The CDR3 reads CASSPRGGRDSGANVLTF. The CDR3 coding sequence is TGTGCCAGCAGCCCCCGTGGGGGGAGAGACTCTGGGGCCAACGTCCTGACTTTC.